These 24 T cell receptor beta chains originate from one sample sequenced in a study of CD8+ T cells in alopecia areata. Extraction and reverse transcription of RNA yielded cDNA as the sequencing template. The repertoire was sequenced with immunoSEQ multiplex PCR; TCRdb's copy has only in-frame clones and lacks some. This sample has over 250,000 clones, each found more than once. Sorting used CD4, CD8alpha, NKG2D, NKG2ACE and other markers on pooled cutaneous lymph node cells. The source material was CD4+ T cells sorted from a lymph node. These receptors were taken from a C3H/HeJ mouse with alopecia areata. The strain is characterized by the MHC haplotype H2-k.

With regard to this clone: The genes are named according to mouse. The DNA ends 4 residues before the CDR3 does, and the rest of the CDR3 is filled in from the germline J gene. The rearrangement links TRBV19 to TRBJ2-5; D call uncertain. V lost 4 bases and J 0 bases, leaving 6 bases between the germline ends. CDR1 is FNHDT and CDR2 is SITEND in the germline V gene (reference sequence). The CDR3 is made up of 13 amino acids. The CDR3 reads CASSPKNQDTQYF. The sequenced part of the CDR3 DNA is TGTGCCAGCAGTCCCAAGAACCAAGAC.

With regard to this clone: Gene labels here are mouse ones. The missing CDR3 end, 4 residues past where the read stops, is filled in from the germline J gene. The identical CDR3 is also encoded by other nucleotide sequences in the sample. The rearrangement links TRBV13-3 to TRBJ2-1, with a tentative D call TRBD2 (7 bases). In germline, CDR1 is NNHDY, CDR2 SYVADS. V was pared by 0 bases and J by 1 base, with 8 bases between. The CDR3 consists of 15 residues. CDR3 protein: CASSDEGGNYAEQFF. The part of the CDR3 DNA that was read is TGTGCCAGCAGTGATGAGGGGGGGAACTATGCT.

About this clone itself: Gene names are the mouse ones. The read gets to within 4 residues of the CDR3 end, and the germline J gene fills in the rest. This same CDR3 is encoded by further DNA sequences in the sample. The rearrangement joins TRBV31 to TRBJ2-1, with D tentatively TRBD1 (5 bases). V shed 3 bases and J shed 0 bases, with 6 bases lying between them. The germline V gene encodes CDR1 GKSSPN and CDR2 SITVG. The CDR3 runs to 13 residues. The covered CDR3 bases are TGTGCCTGGAGCCAGGGTAACTATGCT. Its protein product is CAWSQGNYA. From start to end, the CDR3 is CAWSQGNYAEQFF.

In this sample, this clone turned up a few times. The listed genes are named as in mouse. The sequence runs out 4 residues before the end of the CDR3; the remainder is reconstructed from the germline J gene. The chain joins TRBV1 to TRBJ1-1; 11 bases map to TRBD1. CDR3 length equals 15 residues. With V trimmed by 1 base and J by 4 bases, 2 bases remained unmatched. CDR1 NSQYPW and CDR2 LRSPGD come from the germline V gene (reference sequence). CDR3 residues: CTCSAGTGGFTEVFF. CDR3 bases read: TGCACCTGCAGTGCAGGGACAGGGGGCTTCACA. Filled out from reference TRBV1 and TRBJ1-1, the complete variable domain reads VTLLEQNPRWRLVPRGQAVNLRCILKNSQYPWMSWYQQDLQKQLQWLFTLRSPGDKEVKSLPGADYLATRVTDTELRLQVANMSQGRTLYCTCSAGTGGFTEVFFGKGTRLTVV.

As to this clone: Gene names are the mouse ones. The read ends 4 residues shy of where the CDR3 ends; the end is completed using the germline J gene. The chain recombines TRBV13-2 with TRBJ1-2; no clear D gene. CDR1 is NNHNN, CDR2 SYGAGS, per germline (reference sequence). This CDR3 spans 11 amino acids. With 4 bases removed from V and 3 bases from J, the gap between germline ends came to 4 bases. CDR3 DNA (partial): TGTGCCAGCGGTTCATACTCC. Translation: CASGSYS. In full, the CDR3 is CASGSYSDYTF.

On this clone itself: The germline and genes are mouse ones. Other DNA sequences within the sample encode an identical CDR3. The DNA read from the CDR3 is TGTGCCAGCAGTGCTGGGGGGGGTGCAGAA. It yields the protein CASSAGGGAE. The full CDR3 is CASSAGGGAETLYF. V gene TRBV13-1 combines with J gene TRBJ2-3; 9 positions agree with TRBD2. The read ends 4 residues before the CDR3 terminus; that terminus is restored from the germline J gene. Germline values: CDR1 NSHNY, CDR2 SYGAGN. V shed 3 bases and J 1 base; nucleotides not matched to a gene: 0. CDR3 length equals 14 residues.

In its sample, this clone was seen a few times. Any gene name here is a mouse gene name. The CDR3 end is not reached by the read, which stops 4 residues before it; the germline J gene fills it in. V and J are TRBV19 and TRBJ2-3; 14 bases are shared with TRBD2. V trimming: 4 bases; J trimming: 2 bases; junction bases outside the gene matches: 3. The CDR3 loop spans 16 amino acids. Per the germline V gene, CDR1 is FNHDT and CDR2 is SITEND (reference sequence). CDR3 bases read: TGTGCCAGCAGTCCGGGACTGGGGGGGCCTGCAGAA. Translated, it gives CASSPGLGGPAE. The whole CDR3 sequence is CASSPGLGGPAETLYF.

There are a few counts of this clone. The gene symbols are mouse symbols. The observed sequence ends 4 residues before the CDR3 terminus, with the missing tail filled in from the germline J gene. The J gene is TRBJ2-2, the V gene TRBV31; 9 positions match TRBD2. There are 15 residues in the CDR3. Germline-derived CDR1 and CDR2 are GKSSPN and SITVG. V shed 5 bases and J 0 bases; nucleotides not matched to a gene: 4. The part of the CDR3 DNA that was read is TGTGCCTGGGGAACTGGGGGGTCAAACACCGGG. The encoded protein is CAWGTGGSNTG. The full CDR3 is CAWGTGGSNTGQLYF.

This clone has a handful of counts. Gene names and germline refer to mouse. Read data end 4 residues before the CDR3 end; the end is taken from the germline J gene. This chain joins TRBV14 and TRBJ1-2, with 9 nucleotides matching TRBD1. The CDR3 is 14 residues long. Germline trimming cut 2 bases from V and 3 bases from J; bases unmatched to any gene: 2. Germline V gene lookup returns CDR1 SGHDT and CDR2 FRDEAV. The part of the CDR3 DNA that was read is TGTGCCAGCAGTTTGGGACAGGGAGACTCC. Protein product: CASSLGQGDS. The entire CDR3 reads CASSLGQGDSDYTF. The full variable domain, with the rest looked up from reference TRBV14 and TRBJ1-2, is EAGVTQSPRYAVLQEGQAVSFWCDPISGHDTLYWYQQPRDQGPQLLVYFRDEAVIDNSQLPSDRFSAVRPKGTNSTLKIQSAKQGDTATYLCASSLGQGDSDYTFGSGTRLLVI.

This clone showed up just a few times. Gene names are mouse gene names. The CDR3 extends 4 residues past the end of the read, so its final part is completed from the germline J gene. The rearrangement links TRBV13-1 to TRBJ1-1; D is possibly TRBD1 (6 bases). This CDR3 region has 14 residues. The germline V gene encodes CDR1 NSHNY and CDR2 SYGAGN. V lost 2 bases, J lost 0 bases, and 8 bases lay in between. CDR3 bases read: TGTGCCAGCAGTGAAGGGACAACAAACACA. Translating gives CASSEGTTNT. The full CDR3 sequence reads CASSEGTTNTEVFF.

This clone was seen a few times. Germline and genes: mouse. The read gets to within 4 residues of the CDR3 end, and the germline J gene fills in the rest. The chain is built from TRBV13-1 and TRBJ1-1; D unresolved. Per germline, CDR1 NSHNY and CDR2 SYGAGN. The V end was cut by 0 bases, the J end by 3 bases, with 6 bases between. The CDR3 is 13 residues long. CDR3 protein: CASSDDSYTEVFF. The part of the CDR3 DNA that was read is TGTGCCAGCAGTGATGACAGTTACACA.

A word on this clone: The listed genes are named as in mouse. The sequenced fragment ends 3 residues before the CDR3 boundary, so the rest is inferred from the germline J gene. The V and J genes are TRBV13-3 and TRBJ1-6; 7 bases line up with TRBD1. TRBJ1-6 is an ORF, and what it does is uncertain. J lost 7 bases, V lost 3 bases, and 7 bases had no gene match. The CDR3 runs 15 residues. Germline V gives CDR1 NNHDY, CDR2 SYVADS. The CDR3 DNA, read in part, is TGTGCCAGCAGTGGGTCCAGGGGGAGCAATTCGCCC. Translated, it gives CASSGSRGSNSP. The whole CDR3 is CASSGSRGSNSPLYF.

This clone has just a few counts. Gene names denote mouse genes. The CDR3 goes on 4 residues after the read ends, and that part is filled in from the germline J gene. Additional DNA sequences in this sample encode the identical CDR3. The chain has TRBV5 and TRBJ2-3; TRBD2 matches at 9 bases. CDR3 length: 14 residues. V shed 3 bases and J 3 bases; nucleotides not matched to a gene: 1. From germline, CDR1 is LGHNA and CDR2 YNLKQL (reference sequence). CDR3 loop: CASSHGTGAETLYF. Incomplete CDR3 DNA: TGTGCCAGCAGCCACGGGACTGGGGCAGAA.

Comment on this clone: Genes and germline come from the mouse. The read comes to an end 4 residues before the CDR3 does, leaving the germline J gene to fill in the end. Other DNA variants within this sample encode the same CDR3. The V and J genes are TRBV5 and TRBJ2-3, with 8 bases matching TRBD2. This CDR3 is 16 amino acids long. Unmatched junction bases numbered 3, after V lost 1 base and J lost 0 bases. From germline, CDR1 is LGHNA and CDR2 YNLKQL (reference sequence). This chain's CDR3 is CASSQAGGPSAETLYF. The CDR3 DNA, read in part, is TGTGCCAGCAGCCAAGCTGGGGGGCCTAGTGCAGAA.

This clone was observed a few times. Genes here carry mouse names. The DNA ends 4 residues before the CDR3 does, and the rest of the CDR3 is filled in from the germline J gene. The J gene is TRBJ2-2, the V gene TRBV1, with D tentatively TRBD1 (7 bases). CDR1 is NSQYPW, CDR2 LRSPGD, per germline (reference sequence). The CDR3 has 16 amino acids. V shed 2 bases and J shed 0 bases, with 10 bases lying between them. The CDR3 loop is CTCSAQGDSNTGQLYF. CDR3 DNA (partial): TGCACCTGCAGTGCACAGGGGGACTCAAACACCGGG.

In the case of this clone: Germline and genes: mouse. The read is 4 residues too short to cover the CDR3 end, so that end is filled in from the germline J gene. The rearrangement joins TRBV1 to TRBJ2-1; the match to TRBD2 covers 8 bases. The junction had 6 bases not matched to a gene; V was cut back by 4 bases and J by 4 bases. The germline CDR1 and CDR2 sequences are NSQYPW and LRSPGD (reference sequence). This CDR3 comprises 15 residues. The covered CDR3 bases are TGCACCTGCAGTGAGGGGGGGGGCGCTTATGCT. It codes for CTCSEGGGAYA. The entire CDR3 sequence reads CTCSEGGGAYAEQFF.

Points on this clone: Mouse gene names apply. The read is 4 residues too short to cover the CDR3 end, so that end is filled in from the germline J gene. Other DNA sequences in this sample translate to the same CDR3. The chain joins TRBV19 to TRBJ2-3; maybe TRBD2 (6 bases). The V end lost 2 bases, the J end lost 0 bases, and 10 bases lay between the germline ends. The CDR3 consists of 15 residues. The germline gives CDR1 FNHDT, CDR2 SITEND (reference sequence). Incomplete CDR3 DNA: TGTGCCAGCAGTATTTGGGGGTCTAGTGCAGAA. This sequence encodes CASSIWGSSAE. Given in full, the CDR3 is CASSIWGSSAETLYF.

Regarding this clone: The gene symbols are mouse symbols. The read is 4 residues too short to cover the CDR3 end, so that end is filled in from the germline J gene. The J gene is TRBJ2-2, the V gene TRBV13-1; D is perhaps TRBD1 (6 bases). This CDR3 comprises 15 residues. V gave up 1 base and J gave up 2 bases, with 9 bases separating them. From germline, CDR1 is NSHNY and CDR2 SYGAGN. This chain's CDR3 is CASSDQGLNTGQLYF. The DNA read from the CDR3 is TGTGCCAGCAGTGATCAGGGGTTGAACACCGGG.

This clone occurred a few times. Mouse gene names and germline throughout. The read stops 4 residues short of the end of the CDR3; the missing end is completed from the germline J gene. Distinct nucleotide sequences in the sample also encode this CDR3. The rearrangement uses TRBV13-3 and TRBJ1-2, with 10 positions matching TRBD1. Losses at the gene ends were 3 bases for V and 2 bases for J; bases not matched to a gene: 1. The CDR3 totals 14 residues. CDR1 and CDR2 from the germline V gene are NNHDY and SYVADS. The DNA read from the CDR3 is TGTGCCAGCAGTGCGGACAGGGGGAACTCC. This translates into CASSADRGNS. The whole CDR3 reads CASSADRGNSDYTF.

Concerning this clone: The genes and germline here are from mouse. The read is 4 residues too short to cover the CDR3 end, so that end is filled in from the germline J gene. The identical CDR3 is also encoded by other nucleotide sequences in the sample. The chain recombines TRBV13-3 with TRBJ2-3; the D gene is possibly TRBD1 (8 bases). The CDR3 has 14 amino acids. The V gene's germline CDR1 is NNHDY and CDR2 SYVADS. Trimming cost V 5 bases and J 0 bases, with 10 bases left between them. The CDR3 DNA, read in part, is TGTGCCAGCAGACAGGGGGGGAGTGCAGAA. Its translation is CASRQGGSAE. The entire CDR3 sequence reads CASRQGGSAETLYF.

With regard to this clone: The germline and genes are mouse ones. The CDR3 extends 4 residues past the end of the read, so its final part is completed from the germline J gene. The chain is built from TRBV5 and TRBJ2-1, with D possibly being TRBD2 (5 bases). This CDR3 region has 15 residues. Germline-derived CDR1 and CDR2 are LGHNA and YNLKQL (reference sequence). Trimming shortened V by 0 bases and J by 0 bases, and 6 bases separated the two germline ends. CDR3 DNA, as far as it was read: TGTGCCAGCAGCCAAGACTGGGATAACTATGCT. It encodes CASSQDWDNYA. The full-length CDR3 reads as CASSQDWDNYAEQFF.

About this clone itself: The gene names here belong to mouse. The read gets to within 4 residues of the CDR3 end, and the germline J gene fills in the rest. The gene calls are TRBV31 and TRBJ1-2; maybe TRBD1 (5 bases). The CDR3 has 14 residues. Germline V gives CDR1 GKSSPN, CDR2 SITVG. The V gene lost 0 bases and the J gene lost 0 bases, with 8 bases spanning the gap. CDR3 sequence: CAWSLDTANSDYTF. Incomplete CDR3 DNA: TGTGCCTGGAGTCTGGACACTGCAAACTCC. The entire variable domain, with the rest obtained from reference TRBV31 and TRBJ1-2, is as follows: AQTIHQWPVAEIKAVGSPLSLGCTIKGKSSPNLYWYWQATGGTLQQLFYSITVGQVESVVQLNLSASRPKDDQFILSTEKLLLSHSGFYLCAWSLDTANSDYTFGSGTRLLVI.

With respect to this clone: Gene names and germline match the mouse. The CDR3 end falls 4 residues outside the read, so it is completed with the germline J gene. V and J are TRBV13-1 and TRBJ2-1, with TRBD2 matching 12 bases. The CDR3 is 17 residues long. Germline lookup yields CDR1 NSHNY and CDR2 SYGAGN. Germline trimming cut 0 bases from V and 2 bases from J; bases unmatched to any gene: 3. CDR3 bases read: TGTGCCAGCAGTGATGGGACTGGGGGGGTACACTATGCT. This encodes CASSDGTGGVHYA. The entire CDR3 reads CASSDGTGGVHYAEQFF.

The sample holds a few counts of this clone. Genes and germline come from the mouse. Read coverage stops 4 residues before the CDR3 terminus; the germline J gene supplies the remainder. The chain is built from TRBV13-2 and TRBJ2-5, with D possibly being TRBD1 (5 bases). CDR3 length equals 14 residues. Germline CDR1 is NNHNN and CDR2 is SYGAGS (reference sequence). Trimming cost V 1 base and J 0 bases, with 6 bases left between them. The CDR3 DNA, read in part, is TGTGCCAGCGGTGATCAGGGTAACCAAGAC. It codes for CASGDQGNQD. Given in full, the CDR3 is CASGDQGNQDTQYF.